A selection of T cell receptor beta chains follows, all from one sample in a study of T cell responses to AZD1222 COVID-19 vaccine. Repertoires were generated with immunoSEQ multiplex PCR, while TCRdb's copy carries only in-frame clones and drops some. The repertoire consists of roughly 150,000 clones, with around 91% occurring once and the leading ten covering approximately 6.3%. The specimen was peripheral blood, collected 28 days after the second AZD1222 dose. The receptors derive from an adult who received the AZD1222 COVID-19 vaccine. The CDR3 runs from the conserved cysteine through the conserved F or W. The order of the fields is CDR3 DNA, CDR3 protein, D gene, clone size, J gene, V gene. A D gene is named only where the DNA matches it firmly. The size of a clone is reported for some rows only, either as once, few or many, or as a class for expanded clones.

CDR3 DNA: TGTGCCAGCAGCTCAACAGATACGCAGTATTTT
CDR3 protein: CASSSTDTQYF
D gene: -
clone size: -
J gene: TRBJ2-3
V gene: TRBV7-6

CDR3 DNA: TGTGCCAGCAGCTTAGGAGGTGGTGGCTACACCTTC
CDR3 protein: CASSLGGGGYTF
D gene: -
clone size: -
J gene: TRBJ1-2
V gene: TRBV7-9

CDR3 DNA: TGTGCCAGCAGCTTAGGCGGTCAGCCCCAGCATTTT
CDR3 protein: CASSLGGQPQHF
D gene: -
clone size: -
J gene: TRBJ1-5
V gene: TRBV7-2

CDR3 DNA: TGTGCCAGCGGCCAAGGAACAGGGGGGCCTGGCTACACCTTC
CDR3 protein: CASGQGTGGPGYTF
D gene: TRBD1
clone size: -
J gene: TRBJ1-2
V gene: TRBV2

CDR3 DNA: TGTGCCAGCAGCCAGAGGCCTTCGGGAGGAAACACCATATATTTT
CDR3 protein: CASSQRPSGGNTIYF
D gene: -
clone size: -
J gene: TRBJ1-3
V gene: TRBV3-1/TRBV3-2

CDR3 DNA: TGTGCCAGCAGCAGGACAGGAGTTTATGGCTACACCTTC
CDR3 protein: CASSRTGVYGYTF
D gene: TRBD1
clone size: once
J gene: TRBJ1-2
V gene: TRBV28

CDR3 DNA: TGTGCCAGCAGCTTGGGGGCGGGAGTTACGACAGATACGCAGTATTTT
CDR3 protein: CASSLGAGVTTDTQYF
D gene: TRBD2
clone size: -
J gene: TRBJ2-3
V gene: TRBV5-6

CDR3 DNA: TGCGCCAGCAGCTCCATGGGCAGGGACAGCAATCAGCCCCAGCATTTT
CDR3 protein: CASSSMGRDSNQPQHF
D gene: -
clone size: -
J gene: TRBJ1-5
V gene: TRBV5-1

CDR3 DNA: TGTGCCAGCAGCTTAGCGGGAGAGAATGAGCAGTTCTTC
CDR3 protein: CASSLAGENEQFF
D gene: TRBD2
clone size: -
J gene: TRBJ2-1
V gene: TRBV5-4

CDR3 DNA: TGTGCCAGCAGCCCCCGACTAGCGGGGGGTCCCTACGAGCAGTACTTC
CDR3 protein: CASSPRLAGGPYEQYF
D gene: TRBD2
clone size: -
J gene: TRBJ2-7
V gene: TRBV11-2

CDR3 DNA: TGCGCCAGCAGGCCCTCTAGAGGGGCGGGGACACAAGAGACCCAGTACTTC
CDR3 protein: CASRPSRGAGTQETQYF
D gene: -
clone size: once
J gene: TRBJ2-5
V gene: TRBV10-2

CDR3 DNA: TGTGCCACCAGTGACCCCCGACAGGGGGTCGATGAGCAGTTCTTC
CDR3 protein: CATSDPRQGVDEQFF
D gene: TRBD1
clone size: -
J gene: TRBJ2-1
V gene: TRBV24-1

CDR3 DNA: TGTGCCAGCTCACCACCGTCGGTCTCCGGGGAGCTGTTTTTT
CDR3 protein: CASSPPSVSGELFF
D gene: -
clone size: -
J gene: TRBJ2-2
V gene: TRBV18

CDR3 DNA: TGCGCCAGCAGCTTCCGCCTAGCGGGGACCAATGAGCAGTTCTTC
CDR3 protein: CASSFRLAGTNEQFF
D gene: TRBD2
clone size: once
J gene: TRBJ2-1
V gene: TRBV5-1

CDR3 DNA: TGTGCCAGCTCACAGTCTAACACCGGGGAGCTGTTTTTT
CDR3 protein: CASSQSNTGELFF
D gene: -
clone size: -
J gene: TRBJ2-2
V gene: TRBV18

CDR3 DNA: TGTGCCAGCAGCTTGTTCCGCGTTAATGAGCAGTTCTTC
CDR3 protein: CASSLFRVNEQFF
D gene: -
clone size: -
J gene: TRBJ2-1
V gene: TRBV7-2

CDR3 DNA: TGTGCCAGCAGTTTGAATGCGGGGGGCCACTACAATGAGCAGTTCTTC
CDR3 protein: CASSLNAGGHYNEQFF
D gene: TRBD2
clone size: few
J gene: TRBJ2-1
V gene: TRBV28

CDR3 DNA: TGTGCCAGCAGGAGATCAAGGCTCGGAGGAAACACCATATATTTT
CDR3 protein: CASRRSRLGGNTIYF
D gene: -
clone size: -
J gene: TRBJ1-3
V gene: TRBV28

CDR3 DNA: TGTGCCAGCACAACAGGGGGCGACGAAAAACTGTTTTTT
CDR3 protein: CASTTGGDEKLFF
D gene: TRBD1
clone size: few
J gene: TRBJ1-4
V gene: TRBV5-6

CDR3 DNA: TGTGCCAGCAGCAGAAACAGGGAGTGGTACAATCAGCCCCAGCATTTT
CDR3 protein: CASSRNREWYNQPQHF
D gene: -
clone size: -
J gene: TRBJ1-5
V gene: TRBV27

CDR3 DNA: TGTGCCAGCTCACCGGGGCAGGTCTATGGCTACACCTTC
CDR3 protein: CASSPGQVYGYTF
D gene: -
clone size: -
J gene: TRBJ1-2
V gene: TRBV18

CDR3 DNA: TGTGCCACCAGCAGAGGCCCCGGAAACACTGAAGCTTTCTTT
CDR3 protein: CATSRGPGNTEAFF
D gene: -
clone size: -
J gene: TRBJ1-1
V gene: TRBV15

CDR3 DNA: TGTGCCAGCATCCTAAAGGGACAGGGTGAGCAGCCCCAGCATTTT
CDR3 protein: CASILKGQGEQPQHF
D gene: -
clone size: -
J gene: TRBJ1-5
V gene: TRBV21-1

CDR3 DNA: TGCGCGCGTGGCCAAGACGGCTACACCTTC
CDR3 protein: CARGQDGYTF
D gene: -
clone size: -
J gene: TRBJ1-2
V gene: TRBV10-1